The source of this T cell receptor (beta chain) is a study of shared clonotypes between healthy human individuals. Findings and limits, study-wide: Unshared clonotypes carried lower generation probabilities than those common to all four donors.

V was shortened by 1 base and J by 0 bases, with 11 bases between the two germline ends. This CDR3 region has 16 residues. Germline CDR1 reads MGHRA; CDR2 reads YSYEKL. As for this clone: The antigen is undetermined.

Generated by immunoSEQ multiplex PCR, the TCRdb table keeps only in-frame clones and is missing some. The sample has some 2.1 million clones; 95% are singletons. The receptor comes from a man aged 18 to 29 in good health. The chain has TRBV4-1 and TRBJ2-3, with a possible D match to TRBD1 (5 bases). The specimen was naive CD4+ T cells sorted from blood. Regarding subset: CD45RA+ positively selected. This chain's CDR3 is CASSQGQGWSTDTQYF. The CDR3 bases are TGCGCCAGCAGCCAAGGGCAGGGATGGAGCACAGATACGCAGTATTTT.